The 11 T cell receptor beta chains below come from one sample, sequenced in a study of CXCR3-negative and CXCR3-positive naive CD8 T cells (dated by TCRdb to about 2019). Sequencing instrument: NextSeq 550. The Human TCR Profiling Kit (MiLaboratory) was used to prepare UMI-labeled 5' RACE TRB cDNA libraries. TCRdb reprocessed the reads; each CDR3 protein sequence makes one entry, and DNA is unavailable. The sample table holds 46,000 or so distinct CDR3 sequences. The ten largest make up about 2.5% of the sample. Sequencing used naive CXCR3- CD8+ T cells from blood. Taken with the paper, the label for cell subset or site translates to: CD45RO-CCR7+CD27+CD95- naive CD8+ T cells lacking CXCR3 (TNR3-). These receptors originate from a human donor in good health. Some clones in this sample may be carry-over from other donors' samples.

The chain recombines TRBV20-1 with TRBJ2-7. This CDR3 is built from 13 residues. Germline CDR1 and CDR2: DFQATT and SNEGSKA (reference sequence). The CDR3 spells CSASRVDKYEQYF.

The chain combines TRBV6-5 with TRBJ1-1. From germline, CDR1 is MNHEY and CDR2 SVGAGI. The CDR3 extends over 13 amino acids. CDR3 sequence: CASSYGYNTEAFF.

The gene calls are TRBV29-1 and TRBJ2-3; TCRdb designates TRBD1, a call that cannot be tested without DNA. The CDR3 covers 16 residues. Germline V gene data show CDR1 as SQVTM and CDR2 as ANQGSEA. The CDR3 region is CSVEEGKGRGTDTQYF.

This chain links TRBV10-2 with TRBJ2-1; TCRdb's D gene call, TRBD2, goes unchecked for lack of DNA. Germline values: CDR1 WSHSY, CDR2 SAAADI. This CDR3 has 16 amino acids. CDR3 protein: CASKGLAGSSYNEQFF.

The gene calls are TRBV12-3 or TRBV12-4 and TRBJ1-4. This CDR3 spans 12 amino acids. CDR3 residues: CASSLGPEKLFF.

This chain connects TRBV7-8 to TRBJ2-5; the D call of TRBD2 rests on TCRdb alone, since no DNA is present to check it. The CDR3 contains 14 residues. Germline values: CDR1 SGHVS, CDR2 FQNEAQ. The chain's CDR3 is CASSLWGGPETQYF.

The genes are TRBV28 and TRBJ1-4; lacking DNA, the TRBD1 call made by TCRdb goes unchecked. The CDR3 runs 16 residues. Germline V gene sequence: CDR1 MDHEN, CDR2 SYDVKM. Here the CDR3 reads CASSIVRTGGNEKLFF.

This chain's CDR3 is CATSSSGSAGMDEQYF. This chain joins TRBV15 and TRBJ2-7; TCRdb's assignment of TRBD1 cannot be checked, as there is no DNA. The CDR3 runs to 16 residues. Germline V lookup: CDR1 LNHNV, CDR2 YYDKDF (reference sequence).

V usage is TRBV7-6 and J usage is TRBJ2-7; there is no DNA to check the TCRdb D call of TRBD1. CDR1 SGHVS and CDR2 FNYEAQ come from the germline V gene. The CDR3 is 14 amino acids. CDR3 amino acids: CASSAGQLTYEQYF. Looking up the rest from reference TRBV7-6 and TRBJ2-7 gives the full variable domain: GAGVSQSPRYKVTKRGQDVALRCDPISGHVSLYWYRQALGQGPEFLTYFNYEAQQDKSGLPNDRFSAERPEGSISTLTIQRTEQRDSAMYRCASSAGQLTYEQYFGPGTRLTVT.

The V call is TRBV15, the J call TRBJ2-1; with no DNA, the TCRdb D assignment of TRBD2 cannot be verified. CDR1 and CDR2 from the germline V gene are LNHNV and YYDKDF (reference sequence). The CDR3 has 13 amino acids. CDR3 residues: CATSLAGGFEQFF.

CDR3 residues: CSARSRDRVQETQYF. V is TRBV29-1 and J is TRBJ2-5; TCRdb outputs TRBD1, but without DNA this stays unchecked. This CDR3 comprises 15 residues. Germline CDR1 and CDR2: SQVTM and ANQGSEA.